Sequencing of this T cell receptor beta chain was carried out in a study of T-cell memory formation after mild COVID-19. Study results and limitations: Researchers report contracting CD4+ clones mostly in CM and EM, with CD8+ clones in EMRA. Confirmation of SARS-CoV-2 specificity was lacking for second-wave clones peaking day 37.

Amplification by 5'RACE using constant-segment primers produced TCR alpha and TCR beta cDNA libraries that carried sample barcodes and UMIs. MiXCR, applied by TCRdb to the 5' RACE reads, yields one record per CDR3 protein. Of about 430,000 distinct CDR3 sequences detected, around 17% appear once; the ten largest clones hold roughly 21%. Comments on this clonotype: Its target is not known.

The V end was cut by 1 base, the J end by 4 bases, with 11 bases between. The CDR3 loop spans 15 amino acids. The germline V gene encodes CDR1 MGHRA and CDR2 YSYEKL. The origin of this receptor is a young man who had mild COVID-19 (a few samples of this study predate the infection). Cell type and time point are not known. This rearrangement joins TRBV4-1 to TRBJ1-5; D gene ambiguous. The sequencing sample was made of PBMCs or a T cell subset sorted from them (not recorded which). This CDR3 is CASSQGASNNQPQHF. The CDR3 DNA reads as TGCGCCAGCAGCCAAGGGGCCAGTAATAATCAGCCCCAGCATTTT.